Below, one T cell receptor (beta chain) is given with its context. This sample is drawn from a study of cytomegalovirus exposure and HLA in healthy donors. Germline CDR1 KGHSH, CDR2 LQKENI. The V gene end was trimmed by 0 bases and the J gene end by 4 bases; junction bases not matched to a gene: 7. The CDR3 is 16 residues long. The PCR had 60 Vbeta and 13 Jbeta primers. Some clones are missing from TCRdb's copy, which holds only in-frame ones; the method was immunoSEQ multiplex PCR. The table has approximately 150,000 clones, about 76% seen once. The rearrangement joins TRBV18 to TRBJ1-2; TRBD1 agrees at 8 bases. This TCR derives from a woman aged 18-29 years in good health and CMV-seropositive. The sample consisted of PBMCs. The CDR3 DNA reads TGTGCCAGCTCACCACCCGGACAGGGTTGGGTCTATGGCTACACCTTC. This codes for CASSPPGQGWVYGYTF.